Shown below are 21 T cell receptor beta chains from a single sample sequenced in a study of blood T cell repertoires in COVID-19. Here immunoSEQ multiplex PCR was the method, and the copy in TCRdb shows in-frame clones only, minus some. The data contain roughly 280,000 clones, less than 90% of them singletons. Sequencing was performed on peripheral blood. The receptors were sampled from a man aged 60-69 years with acute or convalescent COVID-19.

This clone was seen a single time. The chain links TRBV28 to TRBJ2-5; a possible D gene is TRBD1 (5 bases). The CDR3 is 13 amino acids. The germline gives CDR1 MDHEN, CDR2 SYDVKM. V was shortened by 8 bases and J by 7 bases, with 17 bases between the two germline ends. The DNA of the CDR3 is TGTGCCAGCCGAAATACGGCCCAGGGGACCCAGTACTTC. Amino acids: CASRNTAQGTQYF.

This sequence joins TRBV19 and TRBJ2-3; 10 bases match TRBD2. Per germline, CDR1 LNHDA and CDR2 SQIVND (reference sequence). The CDR3 spans 15 residues. With V trimmed by 6 bases and J by 1 base, 4 bases remained unmatched. The chain's CDR3 is CASSNSGRGTDTQYF. The CDR3 coding sequence is TGTGCCAGTAGCAACAGCGGGAGGGGCACAGATACGCAGTATTTT.

The rearrangement links TRBV19 to TRBJ1-1; D perhaps matches TRBD1 (6 bases). Trimming shortened V by 7 bases and J by 4 bases, and 16 bases separated the two germline ends. Germline V gives CDR1 LNHDA, CDR2 SQIVND (reference sequence). This CDR3 has 14 amino acids. Here the CDR3 DNA reads TGTGCCAGTACCCCCGGGGGGGCGTTCACTGAAGCTTTCTTT. It specifies CASTPGGAFTEAFF.

The chain links TRBV29-1 to TRBJ1-1; D is ambiguous. The CDR3 length is 12 residues. The V gene's germline CDR1 is SQVTM and CDR2 ANQGSEA. V lost 7 bases and J lost 2, with 11 bases in between. This CDR3 reads CSGSRVNTEAFF. The CDR3 DNA sequence: TGCAGCGGAAGCCGAGTTAACACTGAAGCTTTCTTT.

The V and J genes are TRBV5-1 and TRBJ1-5; TRBD1 might be the D (6 bases). Trimming removed 4 bases from V and 3 bases from J, with 11 bases in between. CDR3 length equals 14 residues. The germline V gene encodes CDR1 SGHRS and CDR2 YFSETQ. In nucleotides, the CDR3 is TGCGCCAGCAGCCCGGACAGCCTCAATCAGCCCCAGCATTTT. Amino acid sequence: CASSPDSLNQPQHF.

This chain uses TRBV6-5 with TRBJ2-6; D call uncertain. The CDR3 covers 14 residues. Germline CDR1 reads MNHEY; CDR2 reads SVGAGI. V was trimmed by 2 bases and J by 1 base, leaving 3 bases between them. The CDR3 bases are TGTGCCAGCAGTTACCATTCTGGGGCCAACGTCCTGACTTTC. It specifies CASSYHSGANVLTF.

The V call is TRBV4-1, the J call TRBJ1-1; D gene unclear. CDR1 and CDR2 (germline): MGHRA, YSYEKL. The CDR3 is 14 residues long. Trimming pared 1 base from V and 0 bases from J, leaving 6 bases between. For the CDR3, the DNA is TGCGCCAGCAGCCAAGTCGTCCTGAACACTGAAGCTTTCTTT. The encoded protein is CASSQVVLNTEAFF.

The chain links TRBV7-3 to TRBJ1-1, with D hard to call. Germline CDR1 SGHTA, CDR2 FQGTGA. CDR3 length: 13 amino acids. V lost 0 bases, J lost 5 bases, and 7 bases lay in between. CDR3 sequence reads: CASSLTFQTEAFF. CDR3 DNA: TGTGCCAGCAGCTTAACATTTCAGACTGAAGCTTTCTTT.

The genes are TRBV7-2 and TRBJ1-1; 7 bases agree with TRBD1. Germline CDR1 is SGHTA and CDR2 is FQGNSA. This CDR3 spans 14 amino acids. V was pared by 4 bases and J by 5 bases, with 7 bases of the junction left unmatched. CDR3 nucleotides: TGTGCCAGCAGCTCTACCCAGGGGGTAACTGAAGCTTTCTTT. Translating it yields CASSSTQGVTEAFF.

V usage is TRBV5-1 and J usage is TRBJ2-2; TRBD1 is a possible D gene (6 bases). Trimming left V 7 bases short and J 4 bases short, with 20 bases between. The germline V gene encodes CDR1 SGHRS and CDR2 YFSETQ. CDR3 length: 16 residues. This chain's CDR3 is CASAHSRGPPTGELFF. The CDR3, as DNA: TGCGCCAGCGCCCACTCCAGGGGCCCCCCCACCGGGGAGCTGTTTTTT.

The gene calls are TRBV27 and TRBJ2-7, with D uncertain. V was shortened by 6 bases and J by 3 bases, with 12 bases between the two germline ends. Germline loops: CDR1 MNHEY, CDR2 SMNVEV (reference sequence). The CDR3 is made up of 13 amino acids. The DNA for the CDR3 is TGTGCCAGCAGACGACACGAAGACTACGAGCAGTACTTC. Its protein is CASRRHEDYEQYF.

The chain couples TRBV9 to TRBJ2-3; the match to TRBD2 covers 9 bases. CDR3 length equals 16 residues. The germline CDR1 and CDR2 sequences are SGDLS and YYNGEE. V was clipped by 3 bases and J by 2 bases; unmatched bases: 7. CDR3 loop: CASSGGLAGPTDTQYF. The DNA of the CDR3 is TGTGCCAGCAGCGGGGGACTAGCTGGGCCCACAGATACGCAGTATTTT.

The chain joins TRBV6-6 to TRBJ1-1, with 8 bases lining up with TRBD1. This CDR3 contains 14 residues. Looked up from germline, CDR1 is MNHNY and CDR2 is SVGAGI (reference sequence). V shed 6 bases, J shed 5 bases, and the junction held 8 bases outside the gene matches. In nucleotides, the CDR3 is TGTGCCAGCAGGCCTAGGACAGGGAAAACTGAAGCTTTCTTT. It translates to CASRPRTGKTEAFF.

V is TRBV18 and J is TRBJ2-7; tentatively, D is TRBD1 (6 bases). Trimming stripped 0 bases from V and 1 base from J, with 7 bases between. The length of the CDR3 is 14 residues. The V gene's germline CDR1 is KGHSH and CDR2 LQKENI. The CDR3 spells CASSPPTGSYEQYF. CDR3 bases: TGTGCCAGCTCACCACCGACAGGATCCTACGAGCAGTACTTC.

This rearrangement joins TRBV10-3 to TRBJ1-5; TRBD1 is a possible D gene (5 bases). The ends were cut back, 5 bases at V and 2 bases at J, with 16 bases in the middle. Looked up from germline, CDR1 is ENHRY and CDR2 is SYGVKD. The CDR3 covers 16 residues. CDR3 DNA sequence: TGTGCCATCAGTCCCTCGGGGGGGGGAGGCAATCAGCCCCAGCATTTT. It codes for CAISPSGGGGNQPQHF.

The chain carries TRBV5-4 and TRBJ1-6; 7 bases are shared with TRBD1. The CDR3 extends over 14 amino acids. The V and J ends lost 2 bases and 11 bases, in that order; junction bases with no gene match: 7. From germline, CDR1 is SGHNT and CDR2 YYREEE (reference sequence). The CDR3 region is CASSFTGDGAPLHF. DNA of the CDR3: TGTGCCAGCAGCTTCACAGGGGACGGAGCACCCCTCCACTTT.

The chain joins TRBV28 to TRBJ2-1; TRBD2 is a possible D gene (6 bases). The V end was cut by 3 bases, the J end by 0 bases, with 21 bases between. The CDR3 has 19 amino acids. Looked up from germline, CDR1 is MDHEN and CDR2 is SYDVKM. CDR3 sequence: CASSLIFGSPSSSYNEQFF. Here the CDR3 DNA reads TGTGCCAGCAGTTTGATTTTCGGGAGTCCCTCAAGCTCCTACAATGAGCAGTTCTTC.

This chain joins TRBV5-6 and TRBJ2-7, with 11 positions matching TRBD2. CDR3 length equals 13 residues. CDR1 and CDR2 from the germline V gene are SGHDT and YYEEEE. After removal of 5 bases from V and 3 bases from J, the junction contained 1 base not matched to a gene. The CDR3 is CASRLAGGYEQYF. CDR3 in DNA: TGTGCCAGCAGGCTAGCGGGGGGCTACGAGCAGTACTTC.

The chain carries TRBV29-1 and TRBJ2-7; 8 bases line up with TRBD1. The CDR3 extends over 11 amino acids. The trim removed 3 bases at V and 8 bases at J, leaving 3 bases unmatched. In germline, CDR1 is SQVTM, CDR2 ANQGSEA. CDR3: CSVEDREKQYF. DNA of the CDR3: TGCAGCGTTGAGGACAGGGAGAAGCAGTACTTC.

The chain carries TRBV27 and TRBJ2-3; 15 bases align to TRBD2. Germline loops: CDR1 MNHEY, CDR2 SMNVEV (reference sequence). J was trimmed by 6 bases and V by 5 bases; bases with no gene match: 6. There are 16 residues in the CDR3. The CDR3, as DNA: TGTGCCAGCAGTCTCGGACTAGCGGGAGGGCCTGATACGCAGTATTTT. Residues: CASSLGLAGGPDTQYF.

J is TRBJ1-3 and V is TRBV5-1; perhaps TRBD1 as D (5 bases). Germline V gene sequence: CDR1 SGHRS, CDR2 YFSETQ. Trimming cost V 0 bases and J 2 bases, with 15 bases left between them. This CDR3 contains 17 residues. The CDR3 is CASSLEPSGRPGNTIYF. DNA for the CDR3: TGCGCCAGCAGCTTGGAACCGTCAGGGAGGCCTGGAAACACCATATATTTT.